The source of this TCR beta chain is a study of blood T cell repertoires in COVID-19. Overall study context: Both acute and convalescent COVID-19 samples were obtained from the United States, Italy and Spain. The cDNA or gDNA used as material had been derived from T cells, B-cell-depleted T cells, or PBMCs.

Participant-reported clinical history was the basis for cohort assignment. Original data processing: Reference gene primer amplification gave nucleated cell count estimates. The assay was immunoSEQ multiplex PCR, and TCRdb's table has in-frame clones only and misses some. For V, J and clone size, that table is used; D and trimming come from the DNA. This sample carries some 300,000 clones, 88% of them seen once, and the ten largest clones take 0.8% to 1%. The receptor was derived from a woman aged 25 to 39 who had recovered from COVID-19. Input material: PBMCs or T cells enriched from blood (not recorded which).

Here the CDR3 DNA reads TGTGCCAGCAGTTGGGGGGGAGGATTCTCTGGAAACACCATATATTTT. This codes for CASSWGGGFSGNTIYF. V and J are TRBV28 and TRBJ1-3; D may be TRBD1 (5 bases). In germline, CDR1 is MDHEN, CDR2 SYDVKM. The CDR3 covers 16 residues. Trimming stripped 4 bases from V and 0 bases from J, with 13 bases between.